Each of the 24 T cell receptor beta chains below was sequenced from the same sample in a study of OX40 agonist ivuxolimab in advanced cancers. Data came from immunoSEQ multiplex PCR; TCRdb stores just in-frame clones and leaves some out. The sample has approximately 69,000 clones, approximately 82% seen once; the top ten hold more than 0.95%. This sample comprised CD4+ or CD8+ T cells sorted from blood, obtained in a trial of the OX40 agonist ivuxolimab. These receptors were collected from an adult with an advanced solid tumor such as melanoma, head and neck, liver or kidney cancer.

The chain joins TRBV7-6 to TRBJ1-1; D is possibly TRBD1 (6 bases). Trimming removed 3 bases from V and 1 base from J, with 18 bases in between. The CDR3 spans 17 residues. Germline V gene data show CDR1 as SGHVS and CDR2 as FNYEAQ. The DNA of the CDR3 is TGTGCCAGCAGCTTTTTGGGGGCAGGGGCCTCGAACACTGAAGCTTTCTTT. This translates into CASSFLGAGASNTEAFF.

This clone was observed once. The V gene is TRBV18, the J gene TRBJ1-5; a weak D match, TRBD1 (6 bases). The CDR3 consists of 16 residues. CDR1 KGHSH and CDR2 LQKENI come from the germline V gene. Trimming shortened V by 3 bases and J by 0 bases, and 12 bases separated the two germline ends. The CDR3 loop is CASSPPGHYSNQPQHF. As DNA, the CDR3 is TGTGCCAGCTCACCCCCGGGACATTATAGCAATCAGCCCCAGCATTTT.

The V call is TRBV12-5, the J call TRBJ2-7; D tentatively reads TRBD1 or TRBD2 (5 bases each). CDR3 length: 13 residues. The germline V and J ends were trimmed by 1 base and 3 bases, with 7 bases remaining between them. From germline, CDR1 is LGHNT and CDR2 FRNRAP. CDR3 nucleotides: TGTGCTAGTGGTTTGGGGGGGTTCTACGAGCAGTACTTC. Translation gives CASGLGGFYEQYF.

This clone was seen more than once but under ten times. The gene calls are TRBV5-1 and TRBJ2-2, with 9 bases that match TRBD2. Trimming removed 1 base from V and 1 base from J; junction bases left unmatched: 2. The germline V gene encodes CDR1 SGHRS and CDR2 YFSETQ. The CDR3 totals 16 residues. This chain's CDR3 is CASSLQLAGNTGELFF. CDR3 sequence (DNA): TGCGCCAGCAGCTTGCAACTAGCGGGGAACACCGGGGAGCTGTTTTTT.

The chain has TRBV18 and TRBJ2-2; D is possibly TRBD2 (6 bases). The CDR3 extends over 14 amino acids. The germline V and J ends were trimmed by 3 bases and 6 bases, with 11 bases remaining between them. Germline CDR1 reads KGHSH; CDR2 reads LQKENI. The CDR3 bases are TGTGCCAGCTCACCGCGGGCGGGACCCGGGGAGCTGTTTTTT. Translating gives CASSPRAGPGELFF. The full variable domain, rest sourced from reference TRBV18 and TRBJ2-2, is NAGVMQNPRHLVRRRGQEARLRCSPMKGHSHVYWYRQLPEEGLKFMVYLQKENIIDESGMPKERFSAEFPKEGPSILRIQQVVRGDSAAYFCASSPRAGPGELFFGEGSRLTVL.

The chain joins TRBV9 to TRBJ2-1; 8 bases line up with TRBD2. The CDR3 spans 14 residues. The V gene's germline CDR1 is SGDLS and CDR2 YYNGEE. V dropped 3 bases and J dropped 6; count of bases not matched to a gene: 5. CDR3 nucleotides: TGTGCCAGCAGCGGGGGACTAGGGACCAATGAGCAGTTCTTC. Residues: CASSGGLGTNEQFF.

This sequence joins TRBV7-2 and TRBJ1-5, with D perhaps TRBD1 (5 bases). Looked up from germline, CDR1 is SGHTA and CDR2 is FQGNSA. The CDR3 loop spans 15 amino acids. The V and J ends lost 5 bases and 0 bases respectively, with 11 bases between them. The CDR3 region has the DNA TGTGCCAGCAGCGCGACAGCTATTAGCAATCAGCCCCAGCATTTT. Protein sequence: CASSATAISNQPQHF.

This clone occurred once. The chain uses TRBV7-8 and TRBJ2-2; no firm D call. CDR1 is SGHVS and CDR2 is FQNEAQ in the germline V gene. The CDR3 runs to 16 residues. Trimming shortened V by 0 bases and J by 3 bases, and 11 bases separated the two germline ends. The CDR3 DNA sequence: TGTGCCAGCAGCTTAGCGTCTACCACACACACCGGGGAGCTGTTTTTT. The encoded protein is CASSLASTTHTGELFF.

This clone was observed a handful of times. The CDR3 DNA sequence: TGTGCCAGCAGCTTAAGCGAGTCCAGCCATAGCAATCAGCCCCAGCATTTT. It codes for CASSLSESSHSNQPQHF. The V and J genes are TRBV7-9 and TRBJ1-5, with unresolved D. In germline, CDR1 is SEHNR, CDR2 FQNEAQ (reference sequence). The CDR3 length is 17 residues. Trimming pared 2 bases from V and 0 bases from J, leaving 14 bases between.

Comments on this clone: A read error is likely, as this CDR3 ends without the conserved phenylalanine or tryptophan. It is unclear where the CDR3 begins or ends on the DNA, so no DNA is shown, and the CDR3 is as TCRdb lists it. The gene calls are TRBV19 and TRBJ1-1. The CDR3 extends over 11 residues, inclusive of both ends. Germline V CDR1 and CDR2: LNHDA, SQIVND (reference sequence). The chain's CDR3 is CASSRGYGTLL.

CDR3 region: CASSQSQGGRDTQYF. The CDR3 nucleotides read TGTGCCAGCAGCCAATCACAGGGGGGGAGGGATACGCAGTATTTT. V is TRBV13 and J is TRBJ2-3, with D tentatively TRBD1 (8 bases). Germline assignment: CDR1 PRHDT and CDR2 FYEKMQ (reference sequence). V was cut by 5 bases and J by 6 bases, with 18 bases left in between. This CDR3 has 15 residues.

Concerning this clone: It may be a read error: a sequence one base away is much more abundant. The genes are TRBV15 and TRBJ1-1; D may be TRBD1 (5 bases). This CDR3 comprises 14 residues. Germline CDR1 and CDR2: LNHNV and YYDKDF (reference sequence). The V gene lost 9 bases and the J gene lost 6 bases, with 20 bases spanning the gap. CDR3 coding DNA: TGTGCCACTCAACCCGTCAGACAGCTCGCTGAAGCTTTCTTT. This translates into CATQPVRQLAEAFF.

The J gene is TRBJ2-3, the V gene TRBV5-1, with 12 bases that match TRBD2. There are 15 residues in the CDR3. The V and J ends lost 3 bases and 6 bases, in that order; junction bases with no gene match: 5. Germline CDR1 is SGHRS and CDR2 is YFSETQ. The CDR3 sequence is CASSSLAGGVDTQYF. CDR3 sequence (DNA): TGCGCCAGCAGCTCACTAGCGGGGGGAGTTGATACGCAGTATTTT.

CDR3 DNA sequence: TGTGCCAGCAGCCGGGTCCGGGACAGCAAGCAGTTCTTC. Amino acids: CASSRVRDSKQFF. The chain is built from TRBV7-2 and TRBJ2-1, with 7 bases aligning to TRBD1. Germline V gene sequence: CDR1 SGHTA, CDR2 FQGNSA. This CDR3 has 13 amino acids. V trimming: 5 bases; J trimming: 11 bases; junction bases outside the gene matches: 9.

The chain employs TRBV19 and TRBJ2-1, with 8 bases that match TRBD2. CDR1 and CDR2 from the germline V gene are LNHDA and SQIVND (reference sequence). Trimming took 1 base from V and 8 from J; bases not matched to a gene: 7. This CDR3 has 15 amino acids. CDR3 DNA: TGTGCCAGTAGTATAGGGAGCGGGGGTGCGGATGAGCAGTTCTTC. It yields the protein CASSIGSGGADEQFF.

The CDR3 DNA reads TGCGCCAGCAGCCAGACAGCAAGGAGGAACTCCTACAATGAGCAGTTCTTC. Translating gives CASSQTARRNSYNEQFF. The V gene is TRBV4-3, the J gene TRBJ2-1; tentatively, D is TRBD1 or TRBD2 (5 bases each). This CDR3 has 17 amino acids. CDR1 and CDR2 from the germline V gene are LGHNA and YSLEER. Trimming left V 3 bases short and J 0 bases short, with 15 bases between.

The chain combines TRBV18 with TRBJ1-5, with 11 bases aligning to TRBD1. V trimming: 3 bases; J trimming: 3 bases; junction bases outside the gene matches: 4. This CDR3 is built from 16 residues. In germline, CDR1 is KGHSH, CDR2 LQKENI. The CDR3 reads CASSPRTGGVNQPQHF. The CDR3 nucleotides read TGTGCCAGCTCACCGAGGACAGGGGGCGTCAATCAGCCCCAGCATTTT.

This clone was seen just once. The chain employs TRBV19 and TRBJ1-3, with D uncertain. This CDR3 region has 15 residues. Trimming removed 5 bases at V and 0 bases at J, with 11 bases between. Germline CDR1 reads LNHDA; CDR2 reads SQIVND (reference sequence). The CDR3 nucleotides read TGTGCCAGTAGTCGGACGGCGAACTCTGGAAACACCATATATTTT. It yields the protein CASSRTANSGNTIYF.

The gene calls are TRBV9 and TRBJ1-6; D unresolved. The CDR3 spans 15 residues. The V end was cut by 2 bases, the J end by 0 bases, with 6 bases between. Germline-derived CDR1 and CDR2 are SGDLS and YYNGEE. The CDR3 DNA reads as TGTGCCAGCAGCGTTGACACCTCCTATAATTCACCCCTCCACTTT. This encodes CASSVDTSYNSPLHF.

The V call is TRBV7-9, the J call TRBJ1-2, with 9 bases aligning to TRBD1. CDR1 is SEHNR and CDR2 is FQNEAQ in the germline V gene (reference sequence). The ends lost 3 bases at V and 5 bases at J; junction bases unmatched: 7. CDR3 length equals 15 residues. The CDR3 sequence: CASSLGDRVIYGYTF. The CDR3, as DNA: TGTGCCAGCAGCTTGGGGGACAGGGTTATTTATGGCTACACCTTC.

The V call is TRBV5-1, the J call TRBJ2-1; 9 nucleotides agree with TRBD2. CDR3 length: 15 residues. V dropped 0 bases and J dropped 4; count of bases not matched to a gene: 2. Germline CDR1 is SGHRS and CDR2 is YFSETQ. The CDR3 protein is CASSLELAGYNEQFF. In nucleotides, the CDR3 is TGCGCCAGCAGCTTGGAACTAGCGGGTTACAATGAGCAGTTCTTC. The full variable domain, in which reference TRBV5-1 and TRBJ2-1 provide the parts outside the CDR3, is KAGVTQTPRYLIKTRGQQVTLSCSPISGHRSVSWYQQTPGQGLQFLFEYFSETQRNKGNFPGRFSGRQFSNSRSEMNVSTLELGDSALYLCASSLELAGYNEQFFGPGTRLTVL.

This clone appeared once. This sequence joins TRBV10-3 and TRBJ2-7; 7 bases fit TRBD1. This CDR3 is 14 amino acids long. CDR1 is ENHRY, CDR2 SYGVKD, per germline. After removal of 6 bases from V and 2 bases from J, the junction contained 7 bases not matched to a gene. The CDR3 DNA follows: TGTGCCATCAGGCCGGGACAGCAAACCTACGAGCAGTACTTC. Amino acids: CAIRPGQQTYEQYF.

V and J are TRBV11-1 and TRBJ1-2, with 10 bases lining up with TRBD1. CDR3 length equals 14 residues. CDR1 and CDR2 (germline): SGHAT, FQDESV (reference sequence). Trimming cost V 5 bases and J 5 bases; bases outside gene matches: 5. CDR3 DNA sequence: TGTGCCAGCAGCGGAGGGACAGGGGTTTATGGCTACACCTTC. It encodes CASSGGTGVYGYTF.

The V call is TRBV6-5, the J call TRBJ1-4; TRBD1 matches 8 bases. With V trimmed by 0 bases and J by 8 bases, 2 bases remained unmatched. This CDR3 comprises 14 residues. The germline V gene encodes CDR1 MNHEY and CDR2 SVGAGI. CDR3 sequence: CASSYSGQGEKLFF. Written as DNA, the CDR3 is TGTGCCAGCAGTTACTCCGGACAGGGAGAAAAACTGTTTTTT.